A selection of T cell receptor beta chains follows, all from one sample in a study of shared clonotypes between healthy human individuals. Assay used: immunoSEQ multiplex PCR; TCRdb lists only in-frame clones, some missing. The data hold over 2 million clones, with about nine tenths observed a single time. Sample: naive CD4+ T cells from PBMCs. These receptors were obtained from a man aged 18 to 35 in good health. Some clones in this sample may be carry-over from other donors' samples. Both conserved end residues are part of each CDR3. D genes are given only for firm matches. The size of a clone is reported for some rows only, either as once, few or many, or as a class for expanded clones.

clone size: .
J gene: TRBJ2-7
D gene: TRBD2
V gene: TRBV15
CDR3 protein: CATSRDASSGTREQYF
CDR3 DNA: TGTGCCACCAGCAGAGACGCCTCTAGCGGGACGAGGGAGCAGTACTTC

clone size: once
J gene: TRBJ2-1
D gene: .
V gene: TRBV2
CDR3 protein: CASSIAASSYNEQFF
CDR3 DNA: TGTGCCAGCAGCATAGCGGCGAGCTCCTACAATGAGCAGTTCTTC

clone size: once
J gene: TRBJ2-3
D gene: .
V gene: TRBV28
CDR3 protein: CASGGYTQYF
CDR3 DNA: TGTGCCAGCGGGGGATACACGCAGTATTTT

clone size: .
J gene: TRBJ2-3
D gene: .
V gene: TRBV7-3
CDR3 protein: CASSLIAAGAGGDTQYF
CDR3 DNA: TGTGCCAGCAGCTTAATCGCGGCGGGAGCAGGGGGGGATACGCAGTATTTT

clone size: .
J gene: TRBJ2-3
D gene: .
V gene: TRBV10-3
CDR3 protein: CATGHSFTDTQYF
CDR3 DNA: TGTGCCACGGGACATTCATTCACAGATACGCAGTATTTT

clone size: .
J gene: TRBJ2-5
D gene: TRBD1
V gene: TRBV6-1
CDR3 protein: CASSRDRGAGTQYF
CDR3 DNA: TGTGCCAGCAGCCGGGACAGGGGGGCCGGGACCCAGTACTTC

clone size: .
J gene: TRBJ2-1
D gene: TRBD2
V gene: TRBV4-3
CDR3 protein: CASSQDVVGTSGYNEQFF
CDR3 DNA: TGCGCCAGCAGCCAAGATGTCGTCGGGACTAGCGGTTACAATGAGCAGTTCTTC

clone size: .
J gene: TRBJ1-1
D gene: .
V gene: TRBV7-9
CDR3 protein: CASSLREIQGTEAFF
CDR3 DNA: TGTGCCAGCAGCTTGCGAGAGATTCAGGGCACTGAAGCTTTCTTT

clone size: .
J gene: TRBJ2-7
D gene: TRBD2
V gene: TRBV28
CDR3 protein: CASSPGTSGPWVYEQYF
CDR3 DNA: TGTGCCAGCAGTCCCGGGACTAGCGGCCCCTGGGTCTACGAGCAGTACTTC

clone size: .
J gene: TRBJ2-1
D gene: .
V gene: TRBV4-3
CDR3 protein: CASSQEPRSNEQFF
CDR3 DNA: TGCGCCAGCAGCCAGGAGCCCCGGTCCAATGAGCAGTTCTTC

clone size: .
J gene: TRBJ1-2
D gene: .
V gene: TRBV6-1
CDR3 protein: CASSPGSANYGYTF
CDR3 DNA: TGTGCCAGCAGCCCCGGGTCAGCTAACTATGGCTACACCTTC

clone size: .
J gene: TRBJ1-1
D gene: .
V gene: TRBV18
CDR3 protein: CASSPPSSGRTEAFF
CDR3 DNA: TGTGCCAGCTCACCACCATCCTCAGGGCGGACTGAAGCTTTCTTT